The source of this T cell receptor (beta chain) is a study of OX40 agonist ivuxolimab in advanced cancers. This clone was observed a handful of times. Germline-derived CDR1 and CDR2 are MNHEY and SMNVEV (reference sequence). The CDR3 sequence is 13 residues long. The V end was cut by 6 bases, the J end by 4 bases, with 12 bases between. Some clones are missing from TCRdb's copy, which holds only in-frame ones; the method was immunoSEQ multiplex PCR. The sample yields approximately 74,000 clones, approximately 80% seen once. The material sequenced was CD4+ or CD8+ T cells sorted from blood, taken in a trial of the OX40 agonist ivuxolimab. The receptor was derived from an adult with an advanced solid tumor such as melanoma, head and neck, liver or kidney cancer. The rearrangement uses TRBV27 and TRBJ1-1; maybe TRBD1 (6 bases). CDR3 protein: CASRPTGPTEAFF. As DNA, the CDR3 is TGTGCCAGCAGACCCACAGGGCCCACTGAAGCTTTCTTT.